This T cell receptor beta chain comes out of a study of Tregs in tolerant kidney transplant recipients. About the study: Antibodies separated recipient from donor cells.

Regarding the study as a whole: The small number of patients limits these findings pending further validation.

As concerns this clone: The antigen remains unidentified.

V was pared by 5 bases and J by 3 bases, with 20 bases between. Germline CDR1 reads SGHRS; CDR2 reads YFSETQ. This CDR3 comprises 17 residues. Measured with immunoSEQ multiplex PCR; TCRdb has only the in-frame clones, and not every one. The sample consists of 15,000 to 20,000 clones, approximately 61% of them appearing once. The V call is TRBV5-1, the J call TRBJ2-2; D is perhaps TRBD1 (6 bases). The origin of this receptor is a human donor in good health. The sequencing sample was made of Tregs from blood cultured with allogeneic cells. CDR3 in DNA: TGCGCCAGCAGTTTAACTCCGGGACAATCGGACACCGGGGAGCTGTTTTTT. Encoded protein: CASSLTPGQSDTGELFF.